The 26 T cell receptor beta chains in this list originate from one sample, sequenced in a study of T cells in women clearing cervical HPV infection. Here immunoSEQ multiplex PCR was the method, and the copy in TCRdb shows in-frame clones only, minus some. The listing contains approximately 15,000 clones. The sequencing input was blood buffy coat. These receptors came from a woman between 18 and 75 years old with a cervical HPV16 infection that either progressed to CIN3+ or cleared (not recorded which).

With regard to this clone: Sequencing ends 3 residues short of the CDR3 end; the germline J gene provides the rest. This chain uses TRBV20-1 with TRBJ2-1; 11 nucleotides line up with TRBD2. J gave up 7 bases and V 6 bases, and 8 bases lay outside the gene matches. Per the germline V gene, CDR1 is DFQATT and CDR2 is SNEGSKA (reference sequence). The CDR3 is 14 amino acids. The CDR3 bases that were read are TGCAGTGCGCGGACTAGCGGGCCCCAGAATGAG. The encoded protein is CSARTSGPQNE. The entire CDR3 sequence reads CSARTSGPQNEQFF.

A note on this clone: The sequence runs out 3 residues before the end of the CDR3; the remainder is reconstructed from the germline J gene. The chain joins TRBV18 to TRBJ1-2; 7 positions agree with TRBD1. The CDR3 totals 15 residues. Looked up from germline, CDR1 is KGHSH and CDR2 is LQKENI. The CDR3 is CASSPGTAQGNDYTF. The DNA read from the CDR3 is TGTGCCAGCTCACCCGGGACAGCCCAGGGGAATGAC.

Remarks on this clone: The read halts 3 residues ahead of the CDR3 end, with the missing end drawn from the germline J gene. This chain connects TRBV5-1 to TRBJ1-1; 11 bases align to TRBD1. Per the germline V gene, CDR1 is SGHRS and CDR2 is YFSETQ. CDR3 size: 14 residues. V dropped 2 bases and J dropped 4; count of bases not matched to a gene: 1. The CDR3 spells CASSLGQGATEAFF. CDR3 DNA, as far as it was read: TGCGCCAGCAGCTTAGGACAGGGGGCCACTGAA.

Concerning this clone: The observed sequence ends 3 residues before the CDR3 terminus, with the missing tail filled in from the germline J gene. The chain combines TRBV7-6 with TRBJ2-3; the D gene is possibly TRBD2 (5 bases). The V gene lost 0 bases and the J gene lost 2 bases, with 12 bases spanning the gap. Germline-derived CDR1 and CDR2 are SGHVS and FNYEAQ. This CDR3 has 16 amino acids. The DNA read from the CDR3 is TGTGCCAGCAGCTTAGCGCTAGTAGCGCCCACAGATACG. Protein sequence: CASSLALVAPTDT. The full CDR3 protein is CASSLALVAPTDTQYF.

On this clone: Mismatch with germline at one junction end may stem from a read error. Sequencing ends 3 residues short of the CDR3 end; the germline J gene provides the rest. Other DNA sequences within the sample encode an identical CDR3. The chain employs TRBV11-2 and TRBJ1-3, with TRBD1 identical over 7 bases. CDR1 is SGHAT, CDR2 FQNNGV, per germline. The CDR3 spans 14 residues. The CDR3 sequence is CASSNRGSGNTIYF. The sequenced CDR3 bases are TGTGCCAGCAGCAACAGGGGCTCTGGAAACACA.

The DNA read from the CDR3 is TGCAGTGCTAGAGATTCCCCCTCGGGGGGAGTTGAG. It translates to CSARDSPSGGVE. The whole CDR3 protein is CSARDSPSGGVEQFF. The chain has TRBV20-1 and TRBJ2-1; 7 positions agree with TRBD2. The sequenced fragment ends 3 residues before the CDR3 boundary, so the rest is inferred from the germline J gene. Per the germline V gene, CDR1 is DFQATT and CDR2 is SNEGSKA (reference sequence). V shed 0 bases and J 9 bases; nucleotides not matched to a gene: 11. CDR3 length: 15 residues.

CDR3 DNA, as far as it was read: TGTGCCATCAGAGAAACAGGGACGGGGTATGGC. Residues: CAIRETGTGYG. In full, the CDR3 reads CAIRETGTGYGYTF. The gene calls are TRBV10-3 and TRBJ1-2, with D tentatively TRBD1 (6 bases). The read halts 3 residues ahead of the CDR3 end, with the missing end drawn from the germline J gene. Trimming removed 6 bases at V and 5 bases at J, with 16 bases between. This CDR3 comprises 14 residues. In germline, CDR1 is ENHRY, CDR2 SYGVKD.

In regard to this clone: A junction boundary mismatches the germline segment, possibly from a read error. The CDR3 end lies 3 residues beyond the end of the read and is filled in from the germline J gene. The same CDR3 can be traced to other DNA sequences in this sample. This chain connects TRBV19 to TRBJ1-3; a weak D match, TRBD1 (5 bases). Germline CDR1 is LNHDA and CDR2 is SQIVND (reference sequence). The CDR3 runs 18 residues. The CDR3 loop reads CASCKEGRGELAGNTIYF. The sequenced part of the CDR3 DNA is TGTGCCAGTTGTAAAGAGGGAAGGGGAGAGCTGGCTGGAAACACG. Using reference TRBV19 and TRBJ1-3 for the parts outside the CDR3, the full variable domain is DGGITQSPKYLFRKEGQNVTLSCEQNLNHDAMYWYRQDPGQGLRLIYYSQIVNDFQKGDIAEGYSVSREKKESFPLTVTSAQKNPTAFYLCASCKEGRGELAGNTIYFGEGSWLTVV.

Remarks on this clone: The read comes to an end 3 residues before the CDR3 does, leaving the germline J gene to fill in the end. The chain uses TRBV5-1 and TRBJ1-4; 11 bases fit TRBD1. The V gene's germline CDR1 is SGHRS and CDR2 YFSETQ. CDR3 size: 17 residues. V lost 3 bases, J lost 5 bases, and 9 bases stayed unmatched. The DNA read from the CDR3 is TGCGCCAGCAGCTCGGACAGGGGGCCTAAATCCAATGAAAAA. This encodes CASSSDRGPKSNEK. The full CDR3 sequence reads CASSSDRGPKSNEKLFF. The full variable domain, completed using reference TRBV5-1 and TRBJ1-4, is KAGVTQTPRYLIKTRGQQVTLSCSPISGHRSVSWYQQTPGQGLQFLFEYFSETQRNKGNFPGRFSGRQFSNSRSEMNVSTLELGDSALYLCASSSDRGPKSNEKLFFGSGTQLSVL.

As for this clone: The CDR3 end lies 3 residues beyond the end of the read and is filled in from the germline J gene. The chain is built from TRBV29-1 and TRBJ2-3; 7 nucleotides match TRBD1. In germline, CDR1 is SQVTM, CDR2 ANQGSEA. V shed 2 bases and J 0 bases; nucleotides not matched to a gene: 20. The CDR3 is 20 residues long. Partial CDR3 DNA: TGCAGCGTTGAAAGTTTGATTGGGACAGTGCCCGGCGCTAGCACAGATACG. Translated: CSVESLIGTVPGASTDT. The full-length CDR3 reads as CSVESLIGTVPGASTDTQYF.

As for this clone: The read halts 3 residues ahead of the CDR3 end, with the missing end drawn from the germline J gene. The chain employs TRBV11-2 and TRBJ1-1, with D perhaps TRBD1 (6 bases). The V end was cut by 8 bases, the J end by 3 bases, with 13 bases between. Germline assignment: CDR1 SGHAT and CDR2 FQNNGV. The CDR3 totals 13 residues. The covered CDR3 bases are TGTGCCAGCGGGATAAGGACAGACACTGAA. Its protein product is CASGIRTDTE. The full CDR3 reads CASGIRTDTEAFF.

For this clone: The observed sequence ends 3 residues before the CDR3 terminus, with the missing tail filled in from the germline J gene. The J gene is TRBJ2-5, the V gene TRBV24-1; D is unclear. The germline V and J ends were trimmed by 2 bases and 1 base, with 7 bases remaining between them. CDR1 and CDR2 from the germline V gene are KGHDR and SFDVKD. The CDR3 length is 14 residues. The CDR3 loop is CATSDSNSQETQYF. The sequenced CDR3 bases are TGTGCCACCAGTGATTCCAACAGCCAAGAGACC.

Worth noting for this clone: The CDR3 end falls 3 residues outside the read, so it is completed with the germline J gene. V and J are TRBV12-3 or TRBV12-4 and TRBJ2-1; 10 nucleotides align to TRBD2. The CDR3 has 15 amino acids. With 5 bases clipped from V and 5 bases from J, the junction kept 6 bases outside the gene matches. CDR3 sequence: CASSEGTSENNEQFF. The DNA read from the CDR3 is TGTGCCAGCAGTGAGGGGACTAGCGAGAACAATGAG.

This CDR3 is CASSVLQGRQPQYF. CDR3 DNA, as far as it was read: TGTGCCAGCAGCGTATTACAGGGGCGTCAGCCG. V is TRBV2 and J is TRBJ2-3; 7 bases align to TRBD1. The read is 3 residues too short to cover the CDR3 end, so that end is filled in from the germline J gene. Germline CDR1 and CDR2: SNHLY and FYNNEI. The CDR3 covers 14 residues.

Frequency places this clone as medium-sized. The read finishes 3 residues shy of the CDR3 end, and the germline J gene is used to complete it. V gene TRBV29-1 combines with J gene TRBJ2-5; no clear D gene. With 5 bases removed from V and 4 bases from J, the gap between germline ends came to 8 bases. Germline CDR1 SQVTM, CDR2 ANQGSEA. CDR3 length equals 11 residues. The CDR3: CSVTTRETQYF. The part of the CDR3 DNA that was read is TGCAGCGTTACAACCAGAGAGACC. Full variable domain (rest looked up from reference TRBV29-1 and TRBJ2-5): SAVISQKPSRDICQRGTSLTIQCQVDSQVTMMFWYRQQPGQSLTLIATANQGSEATYESGFVIDKFPISRPNLTFSTLTVSNMSPEDSSIYLCSVTTRETQYFGPGTRLLVL.

Details on this clone: The read is 3 residues too short to cover the CDR3 end, so that end is filled in from the germline J gene. The chain employs TRBV5-4 and TRBJ2-1; a possible D gene is TRBD1 (6 bases). The CDR3 has 16 amino acids. V was pared by 3 bases and J by 2 bases, with 15 bases between. From germline, CDR1 is SGHNT and CDR2 YYREEE (reference sequence). The sequenced part of the CDR3 DNA is TGTGCCAGCAGCTCCCGGACAGCGACGACCTACAATGAG. It codes for CASSSRTATTYNE. The entire CDR3 sequence reads CASSSRTATTYNEQFF. Drawing the rest from reference TRBV5-4 and TRBJ2-1, the complete variable domain is ETGVTQSPTHLIKTRGQQVTLRCSSQSGHNTVSWYQQALGQGPQFIFQYYREEENGRGNFPPRFSGLQFPNYSSELNVNALELDDSALYLCASSSRTATTYNEQFFGPGTRLTVL.

With respect to this clone: Read coverage stops 3 residues before the CDR3 terminus; the germline J gene supplies the remainder. This chain links TRBV5-1 with TRBJ2-5; 9 positions match TRBD2. The CDR3 has 14 residues. V was pared by 5 bases and J by 1 base, with 3 bases of the junction left unmatched. Germline V lookup: CDR1 SGHRS, CDR2 YFSETQ. The CDR3 is CASRIAGVQETQYF. The CDR3 bases that were read are TGCGCCAGCAGAATAGCGGGGGTCCAAGAGACC.

A remark on this clone: Read data end 3 residues before the CDR3 end; the end is taken from the germline J gene. This chain joins TRBV5-1 and TRBJ2-1, with 11 bases aligning to TRBD1. V lost 2 bases and J lost 3; bases outside the gene matches: 1. This CDR3 is built from 15 residues. Germline V lookup: CDR1 SGHRS, CDR2 YFSETQ. CDR3 residues: CASSFGTGGYNEQFF. CDR3 DNA (partial): TGCGCCAGCAGCTTCGGGACAGGGGGCTACAATGAG.

The CDR3 region is CASSPRRTRVYGYTF. The sequenced part of the CDR3 DNA is TGTGCCAGCTCACCCCGCCGGACAAGGGTCTATGGC. The rearrangement joins TRBV18 to TRBJ1-2; weak D call: TRBD1 (5 bases). The read finishes 3 residues shy of the CDR3 end, and the germline J gene is used to complete it. Trimming shortened V by 3 bases and J by 4 bases, and 15 bases separated the two germline ends. The CDR3 loop spans 15 amino acids. Germline CDR1 reads KGHSH; CDR2 reads LQKENI.

As concerns this clone: The read is 3 residues too short to cover the CDR3 end, so that end is filled in from the germline J gene. The chain couples TRBV11-2 to TRBJ2-1; no clear D gene. This CDR3 is built from 13 residues. V lost 3 bases to trimming and J lost 6 bases, with 9 bases between them. Germline assignment: CDR1 SGHAT and CDR2 FQNNGV. The sequenced CDR3 bases are TGTGCCAGCAGCTTTGGCCGAACCAATGAG. Protein product: CASSFGRTNE. The full CDR3 protein reads CASSFGRTNEQFF.

About this clone: The read ends 3 residues before the CDR3 terminus; that terminus is restored from the germline J gene. This rearrangement joins TRBV2 to TRBJ2-1; perhaps TRBD1 as D (5 bases). The germline V gene has CDR1 SNHLY and CDR2 FYNNEI. The V end lost 2 bases, the J end lost 6 bases, and 11 bases lay between the germline ends. The CDR3 runs to 14 residues. The CDR3 region is CASSELRGANEQFF. The part of the CDR3 DNA that was read is TGTGCCAGCAGTGAATTGCGTGGGGCCAATGAG.

Notes on this clone: At one of its ends the junction is not consistent with the germline gene, which may arise from a read error. The CDR3 end lies 3 residues beyond the end of the read and is filled in from the germline J gene. This sample includes further DNA sequences coding for the same CDR3. V and J are TRBV6-1 and TRBJ1-3; D possibly corresponds to TRBD1 (5 bases). Per the germline V gene, CDR1 is MNHNS and CDR2 is SASEGT. This CDR3 is built from 15 residues. The CDR3 spells CASSEYEGFGNTIYF. CDR3 DNA (partial): TGTGCCAGCAGTGAATACGAGGGGTTCGGAAACACG.

As regards this clone: The CDR3 end falls 3 residues outside the read, so it is completed with the germline J gene. The gene calls are TRBV29-1 and TRBJ1-5, with 7 bases matching TRBD1. CDR1 and CDR2 from the germline V gene are SQVTM and ANQGSEA. This CDR3 has 14 amino acids. V shed 4 bases, J shed 5 bases, and the junction held 8 bases outside the gene matches. The part of the CDR3 DNA that was read is TGCAGCGTTGCCCCAGGGGGGACGGATCAGCCC. This gives the protein CSVAPGGTDQP. The complete CDR3 reads CSVAPGGTDQPQHF.

Regarding this clone: The missing CDR3 end, 3 residues past where the read stops, is filled in from the germline J gene. The V and J genes are TRBV9 and TRBJ2-3, with 13 bases fitting TRBD2. The CDR3 extends over 18 amino acids. In germline, CDR1 is SGDLS, CDR2 YYNGEE. The J segment lost 4 bases and the V segment lost 4 bases, leaving 12 bases of the junction unmatched. The CDR3 is CASSSSRLAGGVADTQYF. Partial CDR3 DNA: TGTGCCAGCAGCTCCTCAAGACTAGCGGGAGGAGTGGCAGATACG.

The chain's CDR3 is CAIPLSRNTGELFF. Incomplete CDR3 DNA: TGTGCCATACCCTTATCGCGGAACACCGGGGAG. The genes are TRBV6-2 or TRBV6-3 and TRBJ2-2, with unresolved D. The read halts 3 residues ahead of the CDR3 end, with the missing end drawn from the germline J gene. The germline V gene has CDR1 MNHEY and CDR2 SVGEGT. This CDR3 spans 14 amino acids. Trimming removed 10 bases from V and 1 base from J, with 13 bases in between.

On this clone: The read comes to an end 3 residues before the CDR3 does, leaving the germline J gene to fill in the end. The chain couples TRBV7-9 to TRBJ1-2, with D maybe TRBD1 (6 bases). The CDR3 extends over 14 amino acids. In germline, CDR1 is SEHNR, CDR2 FQNEAQ (reference sequence). CDR3 DNA, as far as it was read: TGTGCCAGCGCGACAGGAGTCACACCCTACGAC. It specifies CASATGVTPYD. The CDR3 in full is CASATGVTPYDYTF.